These T cell receptor beta chains were read from a single sample in a study of T-cell memory formation after mild COVID-19. TCRdb recomputed calls from the 5' RACE reads with MiXCR, one row per CDR3 protein. This sample has about 350,000 distinct CDR3 sequences, with roughly an eighth found just once. What was sequenced was PBMCs or a T cell subset sorted from them (not recorded which). The receptors derive from a man aged 18 to 30 who had mild COVID-19 (a few samples of this study predate the infection). Cell type and time point are not known. CDR3s include the opening cysteine and the closing phenylalanine or tryptophan. D genes are given only for firm matches. Only part of the rows carry a size: once, few, many, or a class if the clone is expanded.

>TRBD2|TRBJ2-7|few|TRBV12-3/TRBV12-4
TGTGCCAGCAGTTTAGCGCGCGGGGGGCAGTACTTC
CASSLARGGQYF
>TRBD2|TRBJ2-3|many|TRBV7-9
TGTGCCAGGGGGACTAGCGGCACAGATACGCAGTATTTT
CARGTSGTDTQYF
>-|TRBJ1-6|few|TRBV7-7
TGTGCTAGCAGCTTATATGAGGATTCACCCCTCCACTTT
CASSLYEDSPLHF
>TRBD1|TRBJ1-1|-|TRBV10-3
TGTGCCATCTGGACAGGGGATTTGAACACTGAAGCTTTCTTT
CAIWTGDLNTEAFF
>TRBD1|TRBJ2-3|many|TRBV7-8
TGTGCCAGCAGCTTAAGGGGGCCGGGACCAGATACGCAGTATTTT
CASSLRGPGPDTQYF
>TRBD1|TRBJ1-5|few|TRBV5-1
TGCGCCAGCAGCTTGGGGGACAGGGGGCACAATCAGCCCCAGCATTTT
CASSLGDRGHNQPQHF
>-|TRBJ2-5|-|TRBV20-1
TGCAGTGCTCCTGGGGGAGTAGGCCAAGAGACCCAGTACTTC
CSAPGGVGQETQYF
>-|TRBJ1-5|few|TRBV11-2
TGTGCCAGCAGCTTAGATCAAGGGGGTTATCAGCCCCAGCATTTT
CASSLDQGGYQPQHF
>-|TRBJ2-5|many|TRBV11-2
TGTGCCAGCAGCCGCGGTTTATACCAAGAGACCCAGTACTTC
CASSRGLYQETQYF
>TRBD1|TRBJ1-3|few|TRBV15
TGTGCCACCAGCGGGATGACAGGGGGGCTCTTTGGAAACACCATATATTTT
CATSGMTGGLFGNTIYF
>-|TRBJ2-5|-|TRBV3-1
TGTGCCAGCAGCCAAGAGTGGACCCAGGCAGAGACCCAGTACTTC
CASSQEWTQAETQYF
>-|TRBJ1-6|many|TRBV10-3
TGTGCCATCAGTGAGTCACCCCATTCACCCCTCCACTTT
CAISESPHSPLHF
>TRBD2|TRBJ2-3|few|TRBV7-9
TGTGCCAGCAGCGTAAGGGGAGAGCGGGGGGGCACAAATACGCAGTATTTT
CASSVRGERGGTNTQYF
>-|TRBJ2-1|few|TRBV29-1
TGCAGCGTCGGGGAGGTGGACCAGTTCTTC
CSVGEVDQFF
>TRBD2|TRBJ2-1|many|TRBV15
TGTGCCACCAGCAGAGCGGCTAGCGGGGGGGTTGAGCAGTTCTTC
CATSRAASGGVEQFF
>TRBD2|TRBJ2-5|-|TRBV3-1
TGTGCCAGCAGCCAATCGGGACTAGCGGTGGGAGAGACCCAGTACTTC
CASSQSGLAVGETQYF
>-|TRBJ1-2|few|TRBV6-6
TGTGCCAGCAGTCCCCCCGGTGGCTACACCTTC
CASSPPGGYTF
>TRBD2|TRBJ2-3|few|TRBV2
TGTGCCAGCACCAGGCTAGCGGGGGGGCCAGATACGCAGTATTTT
CASTRLAGGPDTQYF
>-|TRBJ2-7|few|TRBV12-3/TRBV12-4
TGTGCCAGCAGTCGAACCCAGGCAGGGAACCGGGAGCAGTACTTC
CASSRTQAGNREQYF
>-|TRBJ2-5|-|TRBV7-6
TGTGCCAGCAGCTTATCGCCGGAGCTCCCTGGGACCCAGTACTTC
CASSLSPELPGTQYF